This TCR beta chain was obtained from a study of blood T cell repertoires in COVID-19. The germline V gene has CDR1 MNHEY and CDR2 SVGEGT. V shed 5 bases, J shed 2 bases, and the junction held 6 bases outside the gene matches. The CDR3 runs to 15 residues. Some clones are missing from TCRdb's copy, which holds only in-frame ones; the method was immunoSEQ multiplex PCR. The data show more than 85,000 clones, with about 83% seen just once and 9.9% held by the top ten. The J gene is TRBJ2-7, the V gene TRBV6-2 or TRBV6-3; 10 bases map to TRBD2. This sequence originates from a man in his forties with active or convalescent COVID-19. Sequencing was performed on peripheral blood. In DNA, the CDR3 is TGTGCCAGCAGTATTCTAGCGGGGGATCCCTACGAGCAGTACTTC. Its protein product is CASSILAGDPYEQYF.